A selection of T cell receptor beta chains follows, all from one sample in a study of CD8 T cells in ankylosing spondylitis. One entry per CDR3 protein results from TCRdb running MiXCR on the 5' RACE reads. The sample comprises some 220,000 distinct CDR3 sequences, approximately 7.3% of which are singletons, and 14% rests with the top ten. The sample consisted of blood, either unsorted or a sorted T cell fraction (not recorded which). The receptor set was obtained from a male donor with ankylosing spondylitis. Each CDR3 is given without its conserved first and last residue.

j_call v_call cdr3_aa
TRBJ2-7 TRBV20-1 SAAPLDRVGYEQY
TRBJ1-1 TRBV7-9 ASSAPGFEAF
TRBJ2-1 TRBV29-1 SVDQGTSGSSPYNEQF
TRBJ1-1 TRBV7-9 ASSLPDPEAF
TRBJ2-1 TRBV28 ASSPPVPGRWF
TRBJ1-1 TRBV27 ASSSTRTEAF
TRBJ1-2 TRBV12-3/TRBV12-4 ASSFNPDRRAYT
TRBJ2-1 TRBV7-9 ASSSLVGSSYNEQF
TRBJ2-7 TRBV6-2/TRBV6-3 ASLAGVGEQY
TRBJ2-5 TRBV20-1 SALRDRAYQETQY
TRBJ1-2 TRBV10-3 AISESGQLNYGYT
TRBJ2-3 TRBV7-7 ASSPRTGISTDTQY
TRBJ2-3 TRBV4-2 ASSQELSFADTQY
TRBJ2-1 TRBV29-1 SVGGSSYNEQF
TRBJ2-1 TRBV6-2/TRBV6-3 ASSYSGTVLERSYNEQF
TRBJ2-2 TRBV7-2 ASTSHRGANTGELF
TRBJ1-2 TRBV4-1 ASSQVQGSYGYT
TRBJ1-1 TRBV15 ATSRVGRRTEAF
TRBJ1-3 TRBV29-1 SVAQANTIY
TRBJ2-7 TRBV3-1 ASSPGPYYEQY
TRBJ2-1 TRBV9 ASSGLAVNSYNEQF